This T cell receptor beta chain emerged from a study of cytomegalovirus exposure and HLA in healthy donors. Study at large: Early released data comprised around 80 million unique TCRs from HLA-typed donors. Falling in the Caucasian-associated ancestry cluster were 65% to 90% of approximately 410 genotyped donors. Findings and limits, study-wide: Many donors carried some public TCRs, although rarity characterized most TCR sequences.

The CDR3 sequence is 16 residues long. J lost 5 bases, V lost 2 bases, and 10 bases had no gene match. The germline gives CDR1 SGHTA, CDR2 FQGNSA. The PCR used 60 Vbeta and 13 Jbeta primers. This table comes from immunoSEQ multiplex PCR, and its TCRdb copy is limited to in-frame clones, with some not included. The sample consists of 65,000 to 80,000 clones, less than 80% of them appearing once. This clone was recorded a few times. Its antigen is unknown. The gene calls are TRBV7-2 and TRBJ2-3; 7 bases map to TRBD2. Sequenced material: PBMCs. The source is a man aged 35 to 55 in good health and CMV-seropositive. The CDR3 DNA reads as TGTGCCAGCAGCTTAAGGTCGCGTAGGGAGGGAGATACGCAGTATTTT. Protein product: CASSLRSRREGDTQYF.